This T cell receptor beta chain is from a study of blood T cell repertoires in COVID-19. Across the whole study: The cDNA or gDNA used as material had been derived from T cells, B-cell-depleted T cells, or PBMCs.

In the source study's methods: The authors estimated nucleated cell counts from reference gene primer amplification. Profiled with immunoSEQ multiplex PCR; TCRdb holds only in-frame clones, not every one. V and J calls and clone size follow that table, whereas D and trimming were derived from the DNA. The sample shows some 66,000 clones, 91% of them seen only once. Sequenced material: peripheral blood. This TCR derives from a human donor in a cohort sampled during active COVID-19.

The CDR3 coding sequence is TGTGCCAGCAGTGAGTTCGGTTTAGCGGGAGAAGGAGAGACCCAGTACTTC. This translates into CASSEFGLAGEGETQYF. The V and J genes are TRBV2 and TRBJ2-5, with TRBD2 identical over 9 bases. Unmatched junction bases numbered 12, after V lost 3 bases and J lost 4 bases. This CDR3 is 17 amino acids long. The germline V gene encodes CDR1 SNHLY and CDR2 FYNNEI.